This TCR beta chain originates from a study of T cells expressing NK-cell markers. The CDR3 is 14 amino acids. Looked up from germline, CDR1 is SGHRS and CDR2 is YFSETQ. 5'RACE template switching with UMIs produced the TCR beta cDNA. TCRdb reanalyzed the 5' RACE reads and collapses them to one entry per CDR3 protein, without DNA. The listing contains some 460,000 distinct CDR3 sequences. The chain combines TRBV5-1 with TRBJ2-2; without DNA, the TCRdb call of TRBD2 cannot be checked. Sequencing was performed on blood T cells: a sorted CD56 or NKG2C T cell subset, CD4+ or CD8+ T cells, or bulk PBMC T cells (not recorded which). The sequence derives from a woman in her forties or fifties in good health. This CDR3 is CASLEAGPPGELFF.